This passage covers 5 T cell receptor beta chains from one sample sequenced in a study of blood T cell repertoires in COVID-19. Here immunoSEQ multiplex PCR was the method, and the copy in TCRdb shows in-frame clones only, minus some. The repertoire holds some 70,000 clones, with about 89% as singletons. Sequencing input: peripheral blood. The receptors shown here come from a human donor in a cohort sampled during active COVID-19.

The rearrangement uses TRBV7-2 and TRBJ1-4, with TRBD1 matching 9 bases. Germline V CDR1 and CDR2: SGHTA, FQGNSA. CDR3 length: 15 residues. V was clipped by 5 bases and J by 8 bases; unmatched bases: 9. The CDR3 nucleotides are TGTGCCAGCAGCATGGGGGGACAGGGAAACGAAAAACTGTTTTTT. It specifies CASSMGGQGNEKLFF.

The chain has TRBV24-1 and TRBJ1-2; D ambiguous. Germline V gene data show CDR1 as KGHDR and CDR2 as SFDVKD. Trimming shortened V by 2 bases and J by 4 bases, and 10 bases separated the two germline ends. The CDR3 is 14 residues long. The CDR3 bases are TGTGCCACCAGTGATTCAGGCAGGTTCTATGGCTACACCTTC. As protein: CATSDSGRFYGYTF.

The chain is built from TRBV5-4 and TRBJ2-5; 10 bases agree with TRBD1. Trimming took 1 base from V and 1 from J; bases not matched to a gene: 1. Germline CDR1 is SGHNT and CDR2 is YYREEE (reference sequence). The CDR3 loop spans 15 amino acids. The CDR3 DNA reads as TGTGCCAGCAGCTTGTGGACAGGGGGCCAAGAGACCCAGTACTTC. Encoded protein: CASSLWTGGQETQYF.

The V gene is TRBV27, the J gene TRBJ1-5, with D tentatively TRBD1 (5 bases). V lost 6 bases, J lost 7 bases, and 16 bases lay in between. CDR1 and CDR2 (germline): MNHEY, SMNVEV (reference sequence). This CDR3 comprises 14 residues. CDR3 in amino acids: CASSRTGDGQPQHF. In DNA form, the CDR3 reads TGTGCCAGCAGCCGCACGGGGGATGGACAGCCCCAGCATTTT.

The gene calls are TRBV3-1 (or the pseudogene TRBV3-2) and TRBJ1-4, with D unclear. The germline V gene encodes CDR1 LGHDT and CDR2 YNNKEL (reference sequence). The CDR3 has 14 amino acids. The V end was cut by 1 base, the J end by 0 bases, with 3 bases between. CDR3 region: CASSQASTNEKLFF. The CDR3, as DNA: TGTGCCAGCAGCCAAGCCTCAACTAATGAAAAACTGTTTTTT.